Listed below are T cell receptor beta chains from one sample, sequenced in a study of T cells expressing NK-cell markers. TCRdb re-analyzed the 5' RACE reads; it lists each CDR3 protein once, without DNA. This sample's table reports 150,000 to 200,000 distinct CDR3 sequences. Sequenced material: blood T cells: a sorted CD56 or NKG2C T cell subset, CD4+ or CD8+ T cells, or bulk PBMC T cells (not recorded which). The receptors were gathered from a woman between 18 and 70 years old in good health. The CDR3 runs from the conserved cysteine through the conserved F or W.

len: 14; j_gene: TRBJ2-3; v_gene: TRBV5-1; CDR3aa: CASSSSGQGPGQYF
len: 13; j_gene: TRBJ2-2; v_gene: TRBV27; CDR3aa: CASSFRDTGELFF
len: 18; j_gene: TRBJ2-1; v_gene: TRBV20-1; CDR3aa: CSAKNLAGGVSSYNEQFF
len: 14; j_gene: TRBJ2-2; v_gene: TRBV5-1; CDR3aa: CASSPEPTTGELFF
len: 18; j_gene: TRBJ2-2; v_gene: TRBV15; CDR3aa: CATSRDLRRLADTGELFF
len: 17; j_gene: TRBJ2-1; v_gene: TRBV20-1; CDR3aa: CSASGLAGVGSYNEQFF
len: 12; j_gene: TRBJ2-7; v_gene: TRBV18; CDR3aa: CASSPTGAEQYF
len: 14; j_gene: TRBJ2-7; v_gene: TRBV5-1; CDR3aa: CASSGVAGPYEQYF
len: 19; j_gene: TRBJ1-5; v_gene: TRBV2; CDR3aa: CASSEVRRRGGSYNQPQHF
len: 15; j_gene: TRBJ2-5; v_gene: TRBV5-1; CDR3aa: CASSWGQGAGETQYF
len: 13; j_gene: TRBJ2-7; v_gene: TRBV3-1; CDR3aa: CASSQIQGVEQYF
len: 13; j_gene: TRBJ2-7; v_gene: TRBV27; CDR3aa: CASSLSRGHEQYF
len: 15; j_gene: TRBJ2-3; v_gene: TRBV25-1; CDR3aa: CASSDPSGRGDTQYF
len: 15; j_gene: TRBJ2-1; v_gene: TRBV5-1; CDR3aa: CASTLDLTGGNEQFF
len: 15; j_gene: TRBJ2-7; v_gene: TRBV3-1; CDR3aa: CASSQGTSEAYEQYF
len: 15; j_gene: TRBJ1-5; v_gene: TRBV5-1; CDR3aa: CASSLFGDGGQPQHF
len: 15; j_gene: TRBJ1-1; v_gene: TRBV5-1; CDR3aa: CASSLATVLNTEAFF
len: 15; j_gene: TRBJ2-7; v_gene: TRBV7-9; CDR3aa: CASSSLAGDSYEQYF
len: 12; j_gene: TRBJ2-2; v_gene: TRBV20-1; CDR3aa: CSARQAGGELFF
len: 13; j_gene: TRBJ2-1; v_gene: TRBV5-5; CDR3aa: CASSWAGQGEQFF
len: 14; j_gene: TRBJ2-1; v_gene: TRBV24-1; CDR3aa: CATSRRRDSDEQFF
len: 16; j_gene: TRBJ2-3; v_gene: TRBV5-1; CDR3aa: CASSAAGRWGTDTQYF
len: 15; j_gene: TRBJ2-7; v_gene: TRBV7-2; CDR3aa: CASSLVAGPSYEQYF
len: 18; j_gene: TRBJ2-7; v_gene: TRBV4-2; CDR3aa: CASSQERLSYGDPYEQYF
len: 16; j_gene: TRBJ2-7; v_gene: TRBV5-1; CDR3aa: CASSLGLAGTSYEQYF
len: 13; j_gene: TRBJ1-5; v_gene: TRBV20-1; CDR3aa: CSANGQGNQPQHF
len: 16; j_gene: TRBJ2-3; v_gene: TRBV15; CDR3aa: CATSTQGAAARSTQYF
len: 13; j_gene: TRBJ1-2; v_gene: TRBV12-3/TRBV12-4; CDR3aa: CASSLGSFYGYTF
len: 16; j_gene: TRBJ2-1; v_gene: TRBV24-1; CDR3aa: CATSDPSGRIYNEQFF
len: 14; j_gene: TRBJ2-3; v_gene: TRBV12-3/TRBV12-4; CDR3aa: CASSLTGFADTQYF
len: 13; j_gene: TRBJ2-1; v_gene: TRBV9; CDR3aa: CASSLKGADEQFF
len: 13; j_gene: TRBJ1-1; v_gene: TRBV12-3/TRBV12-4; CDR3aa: CASSTTGRTEAFF
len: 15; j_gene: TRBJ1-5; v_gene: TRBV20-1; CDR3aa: CSAAGGGEGNQPQHF
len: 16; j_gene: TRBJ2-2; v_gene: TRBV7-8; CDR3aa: CASSFGQGVKAGELFF
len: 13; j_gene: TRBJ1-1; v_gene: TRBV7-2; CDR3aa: CASSLGAQGEAFF
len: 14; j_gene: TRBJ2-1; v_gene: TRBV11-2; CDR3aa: CASSLEGLGVEQFF
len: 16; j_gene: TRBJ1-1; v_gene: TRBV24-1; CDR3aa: CATSDSSTEGDTEAFF
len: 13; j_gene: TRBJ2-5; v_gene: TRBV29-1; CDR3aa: CSVDPGHQETQYF
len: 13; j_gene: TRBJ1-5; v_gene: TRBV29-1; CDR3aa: CSVTGTRPQPQHF
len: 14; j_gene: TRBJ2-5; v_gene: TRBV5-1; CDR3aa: CASSLGTTQETQYF